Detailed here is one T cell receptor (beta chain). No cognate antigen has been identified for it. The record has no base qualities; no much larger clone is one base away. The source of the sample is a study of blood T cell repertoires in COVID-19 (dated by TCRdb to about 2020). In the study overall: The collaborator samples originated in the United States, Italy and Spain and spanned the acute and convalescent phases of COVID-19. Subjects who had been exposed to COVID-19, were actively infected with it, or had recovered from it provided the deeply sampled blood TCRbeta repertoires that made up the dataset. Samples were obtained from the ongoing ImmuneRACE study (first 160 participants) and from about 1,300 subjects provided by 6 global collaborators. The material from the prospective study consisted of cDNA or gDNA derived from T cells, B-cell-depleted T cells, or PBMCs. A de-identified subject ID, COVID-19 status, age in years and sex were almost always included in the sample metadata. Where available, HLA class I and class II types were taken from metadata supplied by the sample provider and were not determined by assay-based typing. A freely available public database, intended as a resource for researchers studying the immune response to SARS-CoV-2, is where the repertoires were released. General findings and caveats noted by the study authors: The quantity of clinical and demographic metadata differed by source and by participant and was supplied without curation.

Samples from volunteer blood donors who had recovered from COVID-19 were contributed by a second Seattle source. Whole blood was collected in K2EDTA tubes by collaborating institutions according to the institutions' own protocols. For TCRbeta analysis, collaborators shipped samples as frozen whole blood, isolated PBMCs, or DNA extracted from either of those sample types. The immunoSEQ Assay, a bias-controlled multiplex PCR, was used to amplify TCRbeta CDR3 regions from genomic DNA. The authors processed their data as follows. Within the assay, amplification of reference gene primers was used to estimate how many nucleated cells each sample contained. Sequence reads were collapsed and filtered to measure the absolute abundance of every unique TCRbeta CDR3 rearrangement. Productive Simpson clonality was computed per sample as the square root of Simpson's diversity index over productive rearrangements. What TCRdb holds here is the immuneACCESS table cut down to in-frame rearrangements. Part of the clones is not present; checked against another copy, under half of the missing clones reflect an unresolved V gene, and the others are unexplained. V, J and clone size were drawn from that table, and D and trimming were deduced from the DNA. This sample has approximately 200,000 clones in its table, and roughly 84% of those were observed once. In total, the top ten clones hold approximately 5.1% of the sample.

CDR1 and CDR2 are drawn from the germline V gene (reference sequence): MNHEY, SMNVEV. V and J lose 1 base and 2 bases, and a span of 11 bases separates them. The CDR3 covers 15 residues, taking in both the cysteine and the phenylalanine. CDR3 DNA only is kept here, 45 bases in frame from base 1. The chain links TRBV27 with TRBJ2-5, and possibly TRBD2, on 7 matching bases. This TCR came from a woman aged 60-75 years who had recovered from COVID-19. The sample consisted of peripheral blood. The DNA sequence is TGTGCCAGCAGTTTATGGGCGGGGGCACAAGAGACCCAGTACTTC. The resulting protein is CASSLWAGAQETQYF.